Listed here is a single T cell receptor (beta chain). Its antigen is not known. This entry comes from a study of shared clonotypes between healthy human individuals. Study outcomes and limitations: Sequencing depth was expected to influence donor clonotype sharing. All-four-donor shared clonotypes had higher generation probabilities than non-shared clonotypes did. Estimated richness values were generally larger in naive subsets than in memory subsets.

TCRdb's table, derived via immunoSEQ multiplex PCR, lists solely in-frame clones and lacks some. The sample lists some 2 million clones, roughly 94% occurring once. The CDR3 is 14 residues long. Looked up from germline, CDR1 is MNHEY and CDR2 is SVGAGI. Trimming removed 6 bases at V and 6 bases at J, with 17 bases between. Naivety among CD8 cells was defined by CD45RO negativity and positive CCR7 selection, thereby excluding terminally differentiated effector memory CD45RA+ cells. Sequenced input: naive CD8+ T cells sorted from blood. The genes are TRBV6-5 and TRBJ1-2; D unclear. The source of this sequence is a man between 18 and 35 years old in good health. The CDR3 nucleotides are TGTGCCAGCAGCCCGGCGGGTCCACGGGATGGCTACACCTTC. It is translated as CASSPAGPRDGYTF.